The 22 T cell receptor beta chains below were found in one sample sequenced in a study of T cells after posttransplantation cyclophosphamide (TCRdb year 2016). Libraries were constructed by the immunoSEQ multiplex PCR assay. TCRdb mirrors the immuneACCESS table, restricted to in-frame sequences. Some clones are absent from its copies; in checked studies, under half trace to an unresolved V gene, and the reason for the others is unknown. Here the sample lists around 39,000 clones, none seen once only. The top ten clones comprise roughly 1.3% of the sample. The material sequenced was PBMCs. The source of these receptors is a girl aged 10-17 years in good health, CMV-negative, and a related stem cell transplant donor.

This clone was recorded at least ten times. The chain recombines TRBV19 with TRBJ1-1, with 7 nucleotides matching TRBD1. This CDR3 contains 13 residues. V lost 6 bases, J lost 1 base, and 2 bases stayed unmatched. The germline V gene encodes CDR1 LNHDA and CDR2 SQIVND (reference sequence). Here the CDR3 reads CASRTGRNTEAFF. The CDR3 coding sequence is TGTGCCAGTAGGACAGGGAGGAACACTGAAGCTTTCTTT.

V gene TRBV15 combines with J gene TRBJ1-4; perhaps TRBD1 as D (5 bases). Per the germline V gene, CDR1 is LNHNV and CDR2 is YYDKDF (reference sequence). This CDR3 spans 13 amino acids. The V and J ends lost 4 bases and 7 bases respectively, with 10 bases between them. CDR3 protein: CATSIGGVEKLFF. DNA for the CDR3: TGTGCCACCAGCATCGGGGGGGTTGAAAAACTGTTTTTT.

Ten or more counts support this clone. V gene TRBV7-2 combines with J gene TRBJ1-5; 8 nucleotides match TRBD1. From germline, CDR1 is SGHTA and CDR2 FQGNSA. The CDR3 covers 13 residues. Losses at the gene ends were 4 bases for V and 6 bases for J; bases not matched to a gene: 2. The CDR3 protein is CASSSDRGQPQHF. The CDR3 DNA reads TGTGCCAGCAGCTCCGACAGGGGTCAGCCCCAGCATTTT. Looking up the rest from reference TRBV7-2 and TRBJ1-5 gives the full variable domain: GAGVSQSPSNKVTEKGKDVELRCDPISGHTALYWYRQSLGQGLEFLIYFQGNSAPDKSGLPSDRFSAERTGGSVSTLTIQRTQQEDSAVYLCASSSDRGQPQHFGDGTRLSIL.

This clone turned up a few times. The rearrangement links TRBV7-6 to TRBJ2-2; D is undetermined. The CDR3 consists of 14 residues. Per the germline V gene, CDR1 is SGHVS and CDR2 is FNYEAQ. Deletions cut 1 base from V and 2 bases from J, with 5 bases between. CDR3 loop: CASSLDFNTGELFF. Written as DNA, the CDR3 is TGTGCCAGCAGCTTAGACTTTAACACCGGGGAGCTGTTTTTT. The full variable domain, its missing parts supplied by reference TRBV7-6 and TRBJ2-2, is GAGVSQSPRYKVTKRGQDVALRCDPISGHVSLYWYRQALGQGPEFLTYFNYEAQQDKSGLPNDRFSAERPEGSISTLTIQRTEQRDSAMYRCASSLDFNTGELFFGEGSRLTVL.

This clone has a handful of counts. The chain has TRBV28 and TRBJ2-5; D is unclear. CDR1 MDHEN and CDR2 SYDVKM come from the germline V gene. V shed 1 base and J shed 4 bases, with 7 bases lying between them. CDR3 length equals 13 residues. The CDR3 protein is CASSLLTVETQYF. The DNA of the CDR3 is TGTGCCAGCAGTTTATTAACGGTAGAGACCCAGTACTTC.

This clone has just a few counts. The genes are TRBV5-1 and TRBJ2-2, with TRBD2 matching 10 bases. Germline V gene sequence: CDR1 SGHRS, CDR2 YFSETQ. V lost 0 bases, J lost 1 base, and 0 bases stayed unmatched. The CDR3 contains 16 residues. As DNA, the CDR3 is TGCGCCAGCAGCTTGGGACTAGCGGGGAACACCGGGGAGCTGTTTTTT. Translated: CASSLGLAGNTGELFF.

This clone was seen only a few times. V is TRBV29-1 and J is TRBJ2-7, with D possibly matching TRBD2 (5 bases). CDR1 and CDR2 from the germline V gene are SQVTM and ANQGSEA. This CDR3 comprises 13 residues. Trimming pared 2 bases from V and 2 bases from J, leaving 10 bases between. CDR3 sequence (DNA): TGCAGCGTTGAAACGGCGGGCCCCTACGAGCAGTACTTC. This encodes CSVETAGPYEQYF.

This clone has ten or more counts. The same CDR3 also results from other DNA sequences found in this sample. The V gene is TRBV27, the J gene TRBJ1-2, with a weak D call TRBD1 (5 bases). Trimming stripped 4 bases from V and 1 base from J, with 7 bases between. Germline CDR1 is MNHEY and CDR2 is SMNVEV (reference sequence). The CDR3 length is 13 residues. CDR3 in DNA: TGTGCCAGCAGTTACAGGTTTAACTATGGCTACACCTTC. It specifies CASSYRFNYGYTF.

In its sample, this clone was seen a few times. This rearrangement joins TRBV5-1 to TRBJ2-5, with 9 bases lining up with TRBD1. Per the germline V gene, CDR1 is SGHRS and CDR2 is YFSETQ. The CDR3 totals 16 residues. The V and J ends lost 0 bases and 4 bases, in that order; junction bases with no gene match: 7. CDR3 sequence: CASSLVGDRAGETQYF. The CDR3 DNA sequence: TGCGCCAGCAGCTTGGTAGGGGACAGGGCTGGAGAGACCCAGTACTTC.

CDR3 sequence: CASSRRQSYGYTF. The CDR3 region has the DNA TGTGCCAGCAGCCGGCGGCAGAGCTATGGCTACACCTTC. This sequence joins TRBV6-5 and TRBJ1-2; no definite D call. Trimming shortened V by 6 bases and J by 4 bases, and 12 bases separated the two germline ends. The CDR3 spans 13 residues. The germline gives CDR1 MNHEY, CDR2 SVGAGI.

CDR3 nucleotide sequence: TGTGCCAGCTCACTGTCGACAGGGAGCAATCAGCCCCAGCATTTT. Translating it yields CASSLSTGSNQPQHF. The chain couples TRBV18 to TRBJ1-5; 7 positions agree with TRBD1. Germline values: CDR1 KGHSH, CDR2 LQKENI. This CDR3 has 15 residues. The trim removed 4 bases at V and 1 base at J, leaving 4 bases unmatched.

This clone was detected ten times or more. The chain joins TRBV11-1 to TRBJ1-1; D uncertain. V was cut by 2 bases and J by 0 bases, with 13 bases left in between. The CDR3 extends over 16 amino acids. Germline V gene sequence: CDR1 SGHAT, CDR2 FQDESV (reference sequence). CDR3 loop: CASSLRRNPMNTEAFF. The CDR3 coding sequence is TGTGCCAGCAGCTTAAGGCGGAACCCTATGAACACTGAAGCTTTCTTT.

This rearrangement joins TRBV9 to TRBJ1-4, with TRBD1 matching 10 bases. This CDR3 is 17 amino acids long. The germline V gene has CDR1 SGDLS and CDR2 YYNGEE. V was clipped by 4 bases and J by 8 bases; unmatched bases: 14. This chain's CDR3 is CASSSNRGGQGKEKLFF. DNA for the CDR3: TGTGCCAGCAGCTCAAACCGGGGGGGACAGGGGAAGGAAAAACTGTTTTTT.

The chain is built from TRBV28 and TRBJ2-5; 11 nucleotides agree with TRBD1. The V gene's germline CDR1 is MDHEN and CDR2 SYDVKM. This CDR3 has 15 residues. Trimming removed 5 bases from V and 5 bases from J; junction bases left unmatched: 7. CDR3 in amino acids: CASSIGTGGWETQYF. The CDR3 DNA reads TGTGCCAGCAGTATCGGGACAGGGGGGTGGGAGACCCAGTACTTC. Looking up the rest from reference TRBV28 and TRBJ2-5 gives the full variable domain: DVKVTQSSRYLVKRTGEKVFLECVQDMDHENMFWYRQDPGLGLRLIYFSYDVKMKEKGDIPEGYSVSREKKERFSLILESASTNQTSMYLCASSIGTGGWETQYFGPGTRLLVL.

The CDR3, as DNA: TGCGCCAGCAGCTTGGGTGGGCTAGCCGGAAGGAATGAGCAGTTCTTC. Translated: CASSLGGLAGRNEQFF. The chain is built from TRBV5-1 and TRBJ2-1; possibly TRBD2 for D (5 bases). V lost 0 bases, J lost 7 bases, and 17 bases lay in between. The germline V gene encodes CDR1 SGHRS and CDR2 YFSETQ. The CDR3 is made up of 16 amino acids.

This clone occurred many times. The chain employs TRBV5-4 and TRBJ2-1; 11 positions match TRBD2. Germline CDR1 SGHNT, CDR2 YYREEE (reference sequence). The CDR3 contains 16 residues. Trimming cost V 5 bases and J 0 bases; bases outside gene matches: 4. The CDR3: CASSPGLAGSYNEQFF. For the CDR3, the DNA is TGTGCCAGCAGTCCTGGACTAGCGGGCTCCTACAATGAGCAGTTCTTC.

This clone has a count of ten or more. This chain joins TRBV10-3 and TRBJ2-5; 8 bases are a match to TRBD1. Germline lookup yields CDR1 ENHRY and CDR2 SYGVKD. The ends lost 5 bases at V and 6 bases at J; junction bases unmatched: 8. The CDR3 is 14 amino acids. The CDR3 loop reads CAISSPDREQTQYF. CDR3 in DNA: TGTGCCATCAGTTCCCCGGACAGGGAGCAGACCCAGTACTTC.

The chain's CDR3 is CASSLNSVHSMNTEAFF. The CDR3, as DNA: TGTGCCAGCAGTTTAAACTCCGTGCACAGTATGAACACTGAAGCTTTCTTT. The chain links TRBV27 to TRBJ1-1; D gene ambiguous. The CDR3 sequence is 17 residues long. Trimming took 2 bases from V and 0 from J, leaving 16 bases between them. Germline lookup yields CDR1 MNHEY and CDR2 SMNVEV (reference sequence).

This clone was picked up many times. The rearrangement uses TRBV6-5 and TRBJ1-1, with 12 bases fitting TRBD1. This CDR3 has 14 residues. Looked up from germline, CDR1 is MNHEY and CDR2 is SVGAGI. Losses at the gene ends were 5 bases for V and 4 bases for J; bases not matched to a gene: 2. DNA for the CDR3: TGTGCCAGCAGTCGGGGACAGGGGGCCACTGAAGCTTTCTTT. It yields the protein CASSRGQGATEAFF.

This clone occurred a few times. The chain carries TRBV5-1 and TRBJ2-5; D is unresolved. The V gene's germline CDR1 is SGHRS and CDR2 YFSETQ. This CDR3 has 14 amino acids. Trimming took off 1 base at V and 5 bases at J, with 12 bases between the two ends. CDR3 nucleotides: TGCGCCAGCAGCTTGAGATGGCCTCAGGAGACCCAGTACTTC. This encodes CASSLRWPQETQYF. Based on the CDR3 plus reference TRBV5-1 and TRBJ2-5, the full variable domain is KAGVTQTPRYLIKTRGQQVTLSCSPISGHRSVSWYQQTPGQGLQFLFEYFSETQRNKGNFPGRFSGRQFSNSRSEMNVSTLELGDSALYLCASSLRWPQETQYFGPGTRLLVL.

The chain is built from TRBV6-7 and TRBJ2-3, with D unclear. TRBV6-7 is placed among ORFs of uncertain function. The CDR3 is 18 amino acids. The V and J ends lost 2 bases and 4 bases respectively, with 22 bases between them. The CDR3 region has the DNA TGTGCCAGCAGTTACCGGGTACGTATCGGGTCCTGGGCAGATACGCAGTATTTT. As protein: CASSYRVRIGSWADTQYF.

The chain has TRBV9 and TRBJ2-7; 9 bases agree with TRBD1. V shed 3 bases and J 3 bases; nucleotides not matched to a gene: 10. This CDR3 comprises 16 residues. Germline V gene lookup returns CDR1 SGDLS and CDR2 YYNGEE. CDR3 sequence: CASSGHEGQGFYEQYF. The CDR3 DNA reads TGTGCCAGCAGCGGCCATGAGGGACAGGGTTTCTACGAGCAGTACTTC.